This is a list of T cell receptor beta chains from one sample in a study of T cells after posttransplantation cyclophosphamide. Sequenced by immunoSEQ multiplex PCR; TCRdb stores in-frame clones only, minus some. The repertoire holds over 20,000 clones, with approximately 83% as singletons. The sample was PBMCs, taken 362 days after allogeneic stem cell transplant with calcineurin inhibitor and methotrexate. These receptors were collected from a female patient aged 30 to 45 who received an allogeneic stem cell transplant from an unrelated donor, was CMV-positive, and had acute and chronic GVHD. The T cells may partly be graft donor cells. Both conserved end residues are part of each CDR3. Each record gives: J gene, V gene, CDR3 protein.

>TRBJ2-2|TRBV29-1
CSVELTSGSSSGELFF
>TRBJ1-3|TRBV10-3
CAITGEPLNTIYF
>TRBJ2-1|TRBV5-5
CASSYARTGNNEQFF
>TRBJ2-7|TRBV12-5
CASGLVIKSLSYEQYF
>TRBJ2-4|TRBV19
CASQRAGQGESIQYF
>TRBJ1-5|TRBV2
CASSGGDSSNQPQHF
>TRBJ2-1|TRBV30
CACKPGQTNEQFF
>TRBJ1-2|TRBV5-4
CASSRQGEYGYTF
>TRBJ2-4|TRBV27
CASSLSGGNLAKNIQYF
>TRBJ2-7|TRBV19
CASSIDWSSGSIYEQYF
>TRBJ1-6|TRBV19
CASSSRVANSPLHF
>TRBJ1-4|TRBV19
CASSTGATNEKLFF
>TRBJ1-2|TRBV5-1
CASSLGTGRGNGYTF
>TRBJ2-1|TRBV10-1
CASSSSEATPYNEQFF
>TRBJ2-5|TRBV9
CASSGLAGGPGETQYF
>TRBJ1-5|TRBV7-8
CASSRGTGAPYSNQPQHF
>TRBJ2-3|TRBV19
CASSPGTGLTDTQYF
>TRBJ1-2|TRBV18
CASSPQNREPSGYTF
>TRBJ2-7|TRBV6-5
CVSSYSKGLEQYF
>TRBJ1-2|TRBV6-5
CASSGSGYGYTF
>TRBJ1-3|TRBV27
CASSLSRGSAGDSGNTIYF
>TRBJ1-6|TRBV6-4
CASSRGSPDNSPLHF
>TRBJ1-1|TRBV19
CASTSVMSAEAFF
>TRBJ2-7|TRBV5-4
CASRQTGMVPSEQYF
>TRBJ2-1|TRBV11-2
CASSFTSGDYNEQFF
>NA|TRBV6-5
CASSYRDRGSYEQYF
>TRBJ2-7|TRBV7-2
CASSPDGGIYEQYF
>TRBJ1-3|TRBV6-1
CASSAPGHGGNTIYF
>TRBJ2-1|TRBV28
CASTSGELAGARPHLF
>TRBJ2-3|TRBV18
CASSPPSGTGGADTQYF
>TRBJ1-2|TRBV10-3
CASETGGMYGYTF
>TRBJ1-1|TRBV5-8
CASSQRQGIGEAFF
>TRBJ2-2|TRBV10-1
CASSREIGTGELFF
>TRBJ2-7|TRBV27
CASSEGLASTYEQYF
>TRBJ2-6|TRBV7-3
CASSFEGANVLTF
>TRBJ1-3|TRBV2
CASKPTGTDTIYF
>TRBJ1-3|TRBV28
CASSLGGTGNTIYF
>TRBJ1-3|TRBV6-5
CASLPGGSLNTIYF
>TRBJ2-3|TRBV7-6
CASSLYFSSGFTDTQYF
>TRBJ1-4|TRBV4-3
CASSQDATDRGHEKLFF
>TRBJ2-7|TRBV6-6
CASSKDPRGSHYEQYF
>TRBJ1-1|TRBV27
CASSPIPRRGGADEAFF
>TRBJ2-2|TRBV7-8
CASSLSGGARGTGELFF
>TRBJ1-6|TRBV6-1
CASTPGAGDNSPLHF
>TRBJ2-2|TRBV9
CASSVWGGGELFF
>TRBJ1-2|TRBV5-6
CASKRGTGSNGYTF
>TRBJ1-6|TRBV6-5
CASSRDRGHSPLHF
>TRBJ1-5|TRBV6-5
CASSYDRPNSNQPQHF
>TRBJ1-5|TRBV19
CASRDSLNQPQHF
>TRBJ2-3|TRBV27
CASTAGLRGTDTQYF
>TRBJ2-7|TRBV5-1
CASSVRGVSYEQYF
>TRBJ1-1|TRBV18
CASSPRVGEGTEAFF
>TRBJ1-1|TRBV7-9
CASRLVETEAFF
>TRBJ1-5|TRBV6-6
CASSSVGHRNQPQHF
>TRBJ2-7|TRBV5-1
CASSSNLGRPPYEQYF
>TRBJ2-7|TRBV7-9
CASSSGSYASEQYF
>TRBJ2-5|TRBV9
CASSASGRPQETQYF
>TRBJ2-3|TRBV14
CASSRSTSTDTQYF
>TRBJ1-1|TRBV21-1
CASRAVVVRTEAFF
>TRBJ1-1|TRBV11-2
CASSLSGLGNTEAFF